This paragraph reports one TCR beta chain. Antigen specificity is unknown. V was pared by 3 bases and J by 4 bases, with 9 bases between. The CDR3 length is 13 residues. Germline CDR1 KGHSH, CDR2 LQKENI. Intraepithelial plus lamina propria lymphocytes were released by processing graft tissue. The data belong to a study of graft-versus-host responses after intestinal transplantation. Overall study context: Transplant recipients had multivisceral, liver-intestinal, or isolated intestinal grafts. Study-wide findings and caveats: Allografts of patients with graft-donor T cell macrochimerism showed high graft-versus-host to host-versus-graft clone ratios. Analysis identified GvH clones in recipient marrow, with some appearing first in ileum or blood.

Libraries were prepared by immunoSEQ multiplex PCR; TCRdb keeps only in-frame clonotypes and omits some of them. The table lists some 13,000 clones, just under 75% of them singletons, with less than 9.5% in the top ten. The V call is TRBV18, the J call TRBJ1-2; TRBD1 might be the D (5 bases). The sequencing here drew on ileum tissue, taken 16 days after intestinal transplant. The sequence derives from a human patient who received an intestinal transplant, so some T cells may come from the graft donor. CDR3: CASSPRAAYGYTF. The CDR3 nucleotides are TGTGCCAGCTCACCCAGGGCGGCCTATGGCTACACCTTC.